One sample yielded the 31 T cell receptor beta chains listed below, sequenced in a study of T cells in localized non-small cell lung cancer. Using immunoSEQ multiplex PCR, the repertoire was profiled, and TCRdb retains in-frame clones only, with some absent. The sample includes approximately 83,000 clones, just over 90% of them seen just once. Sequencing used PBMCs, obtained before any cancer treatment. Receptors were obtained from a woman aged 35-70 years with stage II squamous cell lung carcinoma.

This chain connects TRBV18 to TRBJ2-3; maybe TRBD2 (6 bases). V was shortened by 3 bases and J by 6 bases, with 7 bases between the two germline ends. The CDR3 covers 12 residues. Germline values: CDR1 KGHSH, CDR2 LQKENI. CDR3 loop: CASSPEGDTQYF. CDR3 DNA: TGTGCCAGCTCACCGGAGGGTGATACGCAGTATTTT.

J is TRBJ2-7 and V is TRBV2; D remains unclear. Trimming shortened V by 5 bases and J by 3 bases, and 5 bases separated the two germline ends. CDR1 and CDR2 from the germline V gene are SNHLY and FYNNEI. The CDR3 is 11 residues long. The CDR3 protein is CASSPDYEQYF. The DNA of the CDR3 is TGTGCCAGCAGTCCGGACTACGAGCAGTACTTC.

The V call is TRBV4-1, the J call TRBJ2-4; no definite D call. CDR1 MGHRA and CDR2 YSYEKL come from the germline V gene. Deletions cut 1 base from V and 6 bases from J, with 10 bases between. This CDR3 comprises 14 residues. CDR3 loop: CASSQGSYGNIQYF. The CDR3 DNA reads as TGCGCCAGCAGCCAAGGCAGTTACGGAAACATTCAGTACTTC.

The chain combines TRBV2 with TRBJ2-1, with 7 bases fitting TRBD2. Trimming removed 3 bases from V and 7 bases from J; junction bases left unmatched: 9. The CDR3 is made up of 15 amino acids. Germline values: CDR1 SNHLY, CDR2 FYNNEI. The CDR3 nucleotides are TGTGCCAGCAGTGAGGATGGGGGGGTCATGAATGAGCAGTTCTTC. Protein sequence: CASSEDGGVMNEQFF.

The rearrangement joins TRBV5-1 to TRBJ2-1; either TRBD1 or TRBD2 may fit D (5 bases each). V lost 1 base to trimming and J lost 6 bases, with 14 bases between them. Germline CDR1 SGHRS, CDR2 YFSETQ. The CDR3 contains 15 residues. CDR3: CASSLMGEPLNEQFF. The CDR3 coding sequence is TGCGCCAGCAGCTTGATGGGGGAACCCCTCAATGAGCAGTTCTTC. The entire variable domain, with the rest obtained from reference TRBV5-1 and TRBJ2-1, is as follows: KAGVTQTPRYLIKTRGQQVTLSCSPISGHRSVSWYQQTPGQGLQFLFEYFSETQRNKGNFPGRFSGRQFSNSRSEMNVSTLELGDSALYLCASSLMGEPLNEQFFGPGTRLTVL.

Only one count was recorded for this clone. The CDR3 DNA reads as TGCGCCAGCAGCCAAGGGGATTGGAATCAGCCCCAGCATTTT. Protein sequence: CASSQGDWNQPQHF. The chain links TRBV4-1 to TRBJ1-5; D gene ambiguous. The V and J ends lost 1 base and 4 bases respectively, with 8 bases between them. The V gene's germline CDR1 is MGHRA and CDR2 YSYEKL. This CDR3 has 14 amino acids.

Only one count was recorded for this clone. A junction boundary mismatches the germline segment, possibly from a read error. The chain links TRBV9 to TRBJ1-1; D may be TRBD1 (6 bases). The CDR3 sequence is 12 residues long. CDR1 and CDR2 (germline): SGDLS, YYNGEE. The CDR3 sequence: CASSVARTASDF. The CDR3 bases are TGTGCCAGCAGCGTAGCCCGGACAGCGAGTGACTTT.

This chain's CDR3 is CASTTAANYGYTF. As DNA, the CDR3 is TGTGCCAGCACGACGGCCGCTAACTATGGCTACACCTTC. The chain employs TRBV2 and TRBJ1-2; D unclear. The germline V and J ends were trimmed by 7 bases and 0 bases, with 9 bases remaining between them. The CDR3 runs to 13 residues. The germline gives CDR1 SNHLY, CDR2 FYNNEI.

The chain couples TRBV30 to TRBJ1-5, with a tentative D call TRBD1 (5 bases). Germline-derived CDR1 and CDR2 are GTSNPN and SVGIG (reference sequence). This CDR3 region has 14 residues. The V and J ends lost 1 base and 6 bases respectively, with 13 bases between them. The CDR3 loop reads CAWSGGGRGQPQHF. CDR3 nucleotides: TGTGCCTGGAGTGGAGGAGGTAGGGGTCAGCCCCAGCATTTT.

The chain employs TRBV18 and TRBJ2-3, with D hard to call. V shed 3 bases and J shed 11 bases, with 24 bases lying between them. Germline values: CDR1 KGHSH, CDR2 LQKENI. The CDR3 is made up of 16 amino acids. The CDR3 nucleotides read TGTGCCAGCTCACCGGACCAGAGTCGATTGGGTAACGGGCAGTATTTT. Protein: CASSPDQSRLGNGQYF.

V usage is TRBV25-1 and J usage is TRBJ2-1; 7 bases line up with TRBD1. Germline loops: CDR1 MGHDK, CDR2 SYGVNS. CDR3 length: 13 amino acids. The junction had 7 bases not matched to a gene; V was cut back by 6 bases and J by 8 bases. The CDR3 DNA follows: TGTGCCAGCAGACGGACAGGCGGCGATGAGCAGTTCTTC. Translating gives CASRRTGGDEQFF.

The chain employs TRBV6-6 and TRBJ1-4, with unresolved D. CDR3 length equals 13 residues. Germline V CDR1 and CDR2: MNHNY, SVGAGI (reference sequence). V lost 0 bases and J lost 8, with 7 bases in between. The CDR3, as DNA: TGTGCCAGCAGTTACTCCTTGGCGGAAAAACTGTTTTTT. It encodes CASSYSLAEKLFF.

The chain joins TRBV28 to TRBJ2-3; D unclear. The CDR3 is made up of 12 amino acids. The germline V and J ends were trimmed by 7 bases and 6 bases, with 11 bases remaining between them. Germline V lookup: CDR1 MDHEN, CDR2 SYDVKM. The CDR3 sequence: CASTRVGDTQYF. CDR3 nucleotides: TGTGCCAGCACTCGAGTGGGGGATACGCAGTATTTT.

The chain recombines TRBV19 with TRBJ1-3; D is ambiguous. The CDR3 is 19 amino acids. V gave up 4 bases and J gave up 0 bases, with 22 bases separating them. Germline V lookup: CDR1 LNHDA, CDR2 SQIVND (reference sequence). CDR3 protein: CASSKGPRPAADSGNTIYF. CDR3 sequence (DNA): TGTGCCAGTAGTAAGGGCCCTCGGCCAGCCGCCGACTCTGGAAACACCATATATTTT.

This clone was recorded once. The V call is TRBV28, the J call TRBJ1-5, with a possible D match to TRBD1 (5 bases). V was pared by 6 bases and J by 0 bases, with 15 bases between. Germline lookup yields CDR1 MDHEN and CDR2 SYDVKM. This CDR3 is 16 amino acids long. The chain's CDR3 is CASSPTGGDSNQPQHF. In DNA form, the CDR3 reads TGTGCCAGCAGCCCTACAGGCGGGGATAGCAATCAGCCCCAGCATTTT.

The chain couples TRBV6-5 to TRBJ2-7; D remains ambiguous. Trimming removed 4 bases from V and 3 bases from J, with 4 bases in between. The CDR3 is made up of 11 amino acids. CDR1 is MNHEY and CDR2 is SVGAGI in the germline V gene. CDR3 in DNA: TGTGCCAGCAGTTTTGGCTACGAGCAGTACTTC. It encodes CASSFGYEQYF.

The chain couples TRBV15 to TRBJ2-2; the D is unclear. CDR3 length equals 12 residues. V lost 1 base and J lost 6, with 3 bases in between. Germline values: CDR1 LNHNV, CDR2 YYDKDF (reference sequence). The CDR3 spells CATSRVAGELFF. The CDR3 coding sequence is TGTGCCACCAGCAGAGTGGCCGGGGAGCTGTTTTTT.

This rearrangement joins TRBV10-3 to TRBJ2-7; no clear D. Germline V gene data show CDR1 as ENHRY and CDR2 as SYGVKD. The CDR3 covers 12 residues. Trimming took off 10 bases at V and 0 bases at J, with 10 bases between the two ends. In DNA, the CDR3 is TGTGCCACTGAATCCTTCTCCTACGAGCAGTACTTC. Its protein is CATESFSYEQYF.

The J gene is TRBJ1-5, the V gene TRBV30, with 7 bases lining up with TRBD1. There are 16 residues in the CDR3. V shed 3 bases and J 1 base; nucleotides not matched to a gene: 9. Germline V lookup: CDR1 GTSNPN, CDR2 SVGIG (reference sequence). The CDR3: CAWSPETGRSNQPQHF. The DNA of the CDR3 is TGTGCCTGGAGCCCTGAGACAGGGAGGAGCAATCAGCCCCAGCATTTT.

CDR3 region: CASSREPGASYEQYF. The CDR3 DNA sequence: TGTGCCAGCAGCCGGGAGCCAGGGGCGTCCTACGAGCAGTACTTC. The chain carries TRBV14 and TRBJ2-7; D might be TRBD1 (6 bases). CDR3 length: 15 residues. V shed 4 bases and J shed 1 base, with 14 bases lying between them. Germline lookup yields CDR1 SGHDN and CDR2 FVKESK.

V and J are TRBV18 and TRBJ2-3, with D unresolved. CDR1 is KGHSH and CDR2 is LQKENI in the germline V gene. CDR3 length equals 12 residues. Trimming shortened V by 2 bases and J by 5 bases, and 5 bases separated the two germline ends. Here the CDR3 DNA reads TGTGCCAGCTCACCATTGCAAGATACGCAGTATTTT. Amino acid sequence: CASSPLQDTQYF.

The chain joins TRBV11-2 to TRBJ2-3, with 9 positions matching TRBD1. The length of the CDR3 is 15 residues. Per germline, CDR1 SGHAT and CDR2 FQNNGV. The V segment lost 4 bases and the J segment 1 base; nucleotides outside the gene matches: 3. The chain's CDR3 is CASSSTGGRTDTQYF. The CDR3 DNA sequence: TGTGCCAGCAGCTCTACAGGGGGCCGCACAGATACGCAGTATTTT.

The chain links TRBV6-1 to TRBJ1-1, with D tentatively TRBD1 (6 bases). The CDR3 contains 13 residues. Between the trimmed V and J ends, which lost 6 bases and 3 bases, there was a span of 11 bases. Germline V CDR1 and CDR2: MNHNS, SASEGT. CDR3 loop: CASRGHRDTEAFF. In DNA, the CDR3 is TGTGCCAGCAGAGGCCACAGGGACACTGAAGCTTTCTTT.

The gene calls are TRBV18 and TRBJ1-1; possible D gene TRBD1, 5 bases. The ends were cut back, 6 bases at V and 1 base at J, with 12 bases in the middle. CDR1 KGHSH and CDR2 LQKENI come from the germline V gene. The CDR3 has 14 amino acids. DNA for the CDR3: TGTGCCAGCTCCCCCCGTGGGGCGAACACTGAAGCTTTCTTT. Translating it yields CASSPRGANTEAFF.

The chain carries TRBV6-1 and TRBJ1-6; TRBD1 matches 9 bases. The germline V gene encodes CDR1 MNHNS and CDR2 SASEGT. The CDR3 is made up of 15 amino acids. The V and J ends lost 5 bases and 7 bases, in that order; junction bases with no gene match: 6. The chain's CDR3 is CASSPPGQGNSPLHF. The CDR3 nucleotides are TGTGCCAGCAGTCCGCCGGGACAGGGCAATTCACCCCTCCACTTT.

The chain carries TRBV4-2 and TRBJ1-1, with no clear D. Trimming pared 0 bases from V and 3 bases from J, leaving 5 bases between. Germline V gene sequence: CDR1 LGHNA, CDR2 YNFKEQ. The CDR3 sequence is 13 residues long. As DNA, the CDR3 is TGTGCCAGCAGCCAAGACTGGCACACTGAAGCTTTCTTT. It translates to CASSQDWHTEAFF.

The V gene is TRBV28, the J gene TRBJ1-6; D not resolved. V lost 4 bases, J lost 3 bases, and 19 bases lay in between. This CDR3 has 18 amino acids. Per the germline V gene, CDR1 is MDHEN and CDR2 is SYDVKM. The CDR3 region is CASSSFPGPEGYNSPLHF. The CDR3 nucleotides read TGTGCCAGCAGTTCCTTCCCGGGCCCGGAGGGCTATAATTCACCCCTCCACTTT.

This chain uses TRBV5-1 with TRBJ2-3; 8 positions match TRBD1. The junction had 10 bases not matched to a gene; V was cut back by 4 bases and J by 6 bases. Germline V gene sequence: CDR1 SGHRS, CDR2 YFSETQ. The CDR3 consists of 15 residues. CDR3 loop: CASSLDRGGRDTQYF. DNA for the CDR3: TGCGCCAGCAGCCTCGACAGGGGCGGTAGGGATACGCAGTATTTT.

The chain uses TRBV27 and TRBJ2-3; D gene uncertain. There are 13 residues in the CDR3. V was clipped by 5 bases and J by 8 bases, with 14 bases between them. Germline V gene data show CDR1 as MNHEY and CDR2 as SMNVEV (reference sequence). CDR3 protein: CASSTRLATTQYF. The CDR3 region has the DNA TGTGCCAGCAGTACACGACTGGCCACTACGCAGTATTTT.

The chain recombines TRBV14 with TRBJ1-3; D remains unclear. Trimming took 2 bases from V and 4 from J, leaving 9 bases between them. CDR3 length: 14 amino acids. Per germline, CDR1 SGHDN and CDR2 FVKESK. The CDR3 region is CASSQMSEGNTIYF. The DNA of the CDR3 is TGTGCCAGCAGCCAAATGAGCGAAGGAAACACCATATATTTT.

CDR3 loop: CSVGYRPGTEAFF. Here the CDR3 DNA reads TGCAGCGTTGGGTATCGGCCGGGCACTGAAGCTTTCTTT. V is TRBV29-1 and J is TRBJ1-1; no clear D. The germline V gene has CDR1 SQVTM and CDR2 ANQGSEA. This CDR3 is built from 13 residues. Trimming stripped 4 bases from V and 4 bases from J, with 13 bases between. The full variable domain, its missing parts supplied by reference TRBV29-1 and TRBJ1-1, is SAVISQKPSRDICQRGTSLTIQCQVDSQVTMMFWYRQQPGQSLTLIATANQGSEATYESGFVIDKFPISRPNLTFSTLTVSNMSPEDSSIYLCSVGYRPGTEAFFGQGTRLTVV.